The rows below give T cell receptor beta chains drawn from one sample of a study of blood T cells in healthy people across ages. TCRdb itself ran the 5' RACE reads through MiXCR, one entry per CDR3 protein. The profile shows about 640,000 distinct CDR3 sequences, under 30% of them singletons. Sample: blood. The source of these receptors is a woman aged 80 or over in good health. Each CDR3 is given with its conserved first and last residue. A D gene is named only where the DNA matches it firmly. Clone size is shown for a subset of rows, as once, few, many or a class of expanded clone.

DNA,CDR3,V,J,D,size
TGCAGTGCTCTAGCGGGGGTTTACAATGAGCAGTTCTTC,CSALAGVYNEQFF,TRBV20-1,TRBJ2-1,TRBD2,many
TGTGCCAGCAGTTTTGCGTTAGCGGGAGGCCCAGATACGCAGTATTTT,CASSFALAGGPDTQYF,TRBV6-6,TRBJ2-3,TRBD2,NA
TGCAGTGCTCCTGACCGGGAATCTGGGGCCAACGTCCTGACTTTC,CSAPDRESGANVLTF,TRBV20-1,TRBJ2-6,NA,many
TGCTCCACGGTCTGGAGGGGGCAAGAGACCCAGTACTTC,CSTVWRGQETQYF,TRBV20-1,TRBJ2-5,NA,many
TGCGCCAGCAGCCGGGACAGGGACGAAGCTTTCTTT,CASSRDRDEAFF,TRBV5-1,TRBJ1-1,TRBD1,few
TGTGCCAGCAGCCGGGAGTTGACAGGGAACACTGAAGCTTTCTTT,CASSRELTGNTEAFF,TRBV4-2,TRBJ1-1,NA,few
TGTGCCAGCAGCCCCTGGGACCCCTGGAGCTCCTACAATGAGCAGTTCTTC,CASSPWDPWSSYNEQFF,TRBV6-1,TRBJ2-1,NA,NA
TGCAGTGCCAAGAGCGGGGGGCCCTCCTACGAGCAGTACTTC,CSAKSGGPSYEQYF,TRBV20-1,TRBJ2-7,TRBD2,many
TGTGCCAGCTGGACCGGGACAGTGATGTACTTC,CASWTGTVMYF,TRBV6-5,TRBJ2-5,TRBD1,many
TGCAGTGCGAGTGCCGGGACTAGCGGGGAAGAGACCCAGTACTTC,CSASAGTSGEETQYF,TRBV20-1,TRBJ2-5,TRBD2,NA
TGTGCCAGCAGTTTACCCTCCTCCGGGACAGGGGCTCGTGCTTTCTTT,CASSLPSSGTGARAFF,TRBV28,TRBJ1-1,TRBD1,few
TGTGCCAGCTCACCACTTTCAGCGGGGGGCCCCTATCCGGCGCAGTATTTT,CASSPLSAGGPYPAQYF,TRBV18,TRBJ2-3,TRBD2,NA
TGCAGTGCTAGAGTTACTAGCGGGATTCACGAGCAGTACTTC,CSARVTSGIHEQYF,TRBV20-1,TRBJ2-7,TRBD2,NA
TGTGCCATCAGTGAGTCTCGGATAGGGAGCTCCTACAATGAGCAGTTCTTC,CAISESRIGSSYNEQFF,TRBV10-3,TRBJ2-1,NA,NA
TGTGCCAGCAGTTTAGAGGGCACCCACAATGAGCAGTTCTTC,CASSLEGTHNEQFF,TRBV12-3/TRBV12-4,TRBJ2-1,NA,few
TGTGCCAGCAGCCCTGTGAAAGGGCCTACGGGAAAAAATCAGCCCCAGCATTTT,CASSPVKGPTGKNQPQHF,TRBV11-1,TRBJ1-5,NA,few
TGTGCCTGGAGTGTACTGACGAATTCACCCCTCCACTTT,CAWSVLTNSPLHF,TRBV30,TRBJ1-6,NA,few
TGCAGTGCCAGCAGGACATGGGATGGCAATCGGCCCCAGCATTTT,CSASRTWDGNRPQHF,TRBV20-1,TRBJ1-5,NA,NA
TGCGCCAGCAGCCTCCGCGCCAACCAGAACACTGAAGCTTTCTTT,CASSLRANQNTEAFF,TRBV5-1,TRBJ1-1,NA,few
TGTGCCATCAGTGTTAGCCATGAGCAGTTCTTC,CAISVSHEQFF,TRBV10-3,TRBJ2-1,NA,many
TGTGCCAGCAGTGTACGGACAGAGATCTATGGCTACACCTTC,CASSVRTEIYGYTF,TRBV6-1,TRBJ1-2,NA,few
TGTGCCAGCGCCGACAGGTATCAGCCCCAGCATTTT,CASADRYQPQHF,TRBV7-9,TRBJ1-5,NA,many
TGCAGTGCTAGAGATTGGGGGGATACGCAGTATTTT,CSARDWGDTQYF,TRBV20-1,TRBJ2-3,NA,few
TGTGCCAGCAGTGAAGATAGGGACCATGGCTACACCTTC,CASSEDRDHGYTF,TRBV6-1,TRBJ1-2,NA,many
TGTGCCAGCACCAATCCCGGGACAGGGCACGAGCAGCCCCAGCATTTT,CASTNPGTGHEQPQHF,TRBV6-2/TRBV6-3,TRBJ1-5,TRBD1,many
TGCGCCAGCAGCCAAGATGGCGGGAAGGGGAATGAGCAGTACTTC,CASSQDGGKGNEQYF,TRBV4-3,TRBJ2-5,NA,few
TGCAGCGTTATGTCGACAGGGGGGAACATTCAGTACTTC,CSVMSTGGNIQYF,TRBV29-1,TRBJ2-4,TRBD1,many
TGTGCCAGCAGGAGGGTAGCGGGGGTCAATGAGCAGTTCTTC,CASRRVAGVNEQFF,TRBV7-2,TRBJ2-1,TRBD2,NA
TGCGCCAGCAGCTTGGAACCCTCTGGGGCCAACGTCCTGACTTTC,CASSLEPSGANVLTF,TRBV5-1,TRBJ2-6,NA,many
TGTGCCAGCAGCGTAGATTGGACAGGGGCAGGTGAAAAACTGTTTTTT,CASSVDWTGAGEKLFF,TRBV9,TRBJ1-4,TRBD1,few
TGTGCCAGCAGCCAATATTTGGGGAGCGAGCAGTACTTC,CASSQYLGSEQYF,TRBV14,TRBJ2-7,NA,many
TGCGCCAGCAGCTTGGCCGCTAGCGGGGGGGCATTTCAAAATGAGCAGTTCTTC,CASSLAASGGAFQNEQFF,TRBV5-1,TRBJ2-1,TRBD2,many
TGTGCCAGCAGTCGGGCCCGCATGCGGGATACGCAGTATTTT,CASSRARMRDTQYF,TRBV7-9,TRBJ2-3,NA,many
TGTGCCAGCAGCTTTCGTACTATTGGGGATGAGCAGTTCTTC,CASSFRTIGDEQFF,TRBV7-9,TRBJ2-1,NA,once
TGTGCCAGCAGTTTAGAGGCGTATAGCTACACCTTC,CASSLEAYSYTF,TRBV28,TRBJ1-2,NA,NA
TGCGCCAGCAGCTTCCGAGCGGTGTACCAAGAGACCCAGTACTTC,CASSFRAVYQETQYF,TRBV5-1,TRBJ2-5,NA,NA
TGTGCCAGCAGTTACTCGGCCGATAGCTCCTATAATTCACCCCTCCACTTT,CASSYSADSSYNSPLHF,TRBV6-6,TRBJ1-6,NA,NA
TGCAGCGTTGACCAGGCGGGACTCTACAATGAGCAGTTCTTC,CSVDQAGLYNEQFF,TRBV29-1,TRBJ2-1,NA,many
TGCGCCAGCAGCCAGAAGACAGGGGACTATGGCTACACCTTC,CASSQKTGDYGYTF,TRBV5-1,TRBJ1-2,TRBD1,NA
TGCAGCGTTGAAGATAGTCCTGGTCCCCTTGGCATTCAGTACTTC,CSVEDSPGPLGIQYF,TRBV29-1,TRBJ2-4,NA,NA
TGTGCCAGTAGTCCCCCGGGGGACAGGGGAGATGAGCAGTTCTTC,CASSPPGDRGDEQFF,TRBV19,TRBJ2-1,TRBD1,NA
TGTGCCAGCAGCCCGATTGCGGGGGCCGACTATGGCTACACCTTC,CASSPIAGADYGYTF,TRBV7-8,TRBJ1-2,NA,many
TGTGCCAGCAGCCGGGGACAGGGGGGAAGAAATTCACCCCTCCACTTT,CASSRGQGGRNSPLHF,TRBV6-1,TRBJ1-6,TRBD1,NA
TGTGCCAGCAGGGAAGGAGGGTACAATGAGCAGTTCTTC,CASREGGYNEQFF,TRBV6-5,TRBJ2-1,NA,NA
TGCAGTGCTAGTTCTGGTCACGAGCAGTACTTC,CSASSGHEQYF,TRBV20-1,TRBJ2-7,NA,many
TGTGCCAGCAACAAGGGACAGGGCTACACTGAAGCTTTCTTT,CASNKGQGYTEAFF,TRBV5-4,TRBJ1-1,TRBD1,NA
TGTGCCAGCTCTGGACAGGGGGCGAACGGAGAAAAACTGTTTTTT,CASSGQGANGEKLFF,TRBV2,TRBJ1-4,TRBD1,NA
TGCAGCGTCGATGACAGGGCCAAAAACATTCAGTACTTC,CSVDDRAKNIQYF,TRBV29-1,TRBJ2-4,NA,many